Following are 2 T cell receptor beta chains from one sample sequenced in a study of T-cell memory formation after mild COVID-19. TCRdb itself ran the 5' RACE reads through MiXCR, one entry per CDR3 protein. Seen here are some 200,000 distinct CDR3 sequences, roughly 23% observed once, and the top ten hold roughly 23%. The sequencing sample was made of PBMCs or a T cell subset sorted from them (not recorded which). The receptors come from an adult woman who had mild COVID-19 (a few samples of this study predate the infection). Cell type and time point are not known.

This clonotype has a handful of counts. The chain carries TRBV7-9 and TRBJ2-2, with D perhaps matching TRBD2 (6 bases). Germline CDR1 is SEHNR and CDR2 is FQNEAQ (reference sequence). Trimming took off 4 bases at V and 2 bases at J, with 11 bases between the two ends. The CDR3 contains 15 residues. The chain's CDR3 is CASSSPGVNTGELFF. In DNA form, the CDR3 reads TGTGCCAGCAGCTCCCCGGGAGTTAACACCGGGGAGCTGTTTTTT. The variable domain in full, completed from reference TRBV7-9 and TRBJ2-2, reads DTGVSQNPRHKITKRGQNVTFRCDPISEHNRLYWYRQTLGQGPEFLTYFQNEAQLEKSRLLSDRFSAERPKGSFSTLEIQRTEQGDSAMYLCASSSPGVNTGELFFGEGSRLTVL.

The V and J genes are TRBV4-2 and TRBJ2-1, with 9 bases lining up with TRBD2. Trimming removed 2 bases from V and 0 bases from J; junction bases left unmatched: 5. The V gene's germline CDR1 is LGHNA and CDR2 YNFKEQ. The length of the CDR3 is 17 residues. The CDR3 region has the DNA TGTGCCAGCAGCCAAATTACAGCGGGAGGCTCCTACAATGAGCAGTTCTTC. It specifies CASSQITAGGSYNEQFF.